The subject of this entry is one T cell receptor (beta chain). Its target is unknown. CDR1 SGHTA and CDR2 FQGNSA come from the germline V gene. V shed 5 bases and J shed 5 bases, with 6 bases lying between them. This CDR3 has 12 residues. This sample stems from a study of shared clonotypes between healthy human individuals. At the level of the study: The cohort comprised a couple of women and a few men. Their ages spanned 18 to 49 years. General observations from the study: Clonotype sharing among donors, it was expected, would be affected by sequencing depth.

Produced via immunoSEQ multiplex PCR; TCRdb's table is partial and in-frame only. This table holds roughly 2,300,000 clones, 85% to 95% found once. Into CD45RA+ naive and CD45RA-negative memory subsets, the CD4+ cells were split. The sequence was collected from a man aged 18-30 years in good health. Some clones in this sample may be carry-over from other donors' samples. The sample taken for sequencing was naive CD4+ T cells from PBMCs. Stated subset: CD45RA+ positively selected. This chain links TRBV7-2 with TRBJ2-2; D remains unclear. The DNA for the CDR3 is TGTGCCAGCAGCCTGATGACCGGGGAGCTGTTTTTT. The encoded protein is CASSLMTGELFF.